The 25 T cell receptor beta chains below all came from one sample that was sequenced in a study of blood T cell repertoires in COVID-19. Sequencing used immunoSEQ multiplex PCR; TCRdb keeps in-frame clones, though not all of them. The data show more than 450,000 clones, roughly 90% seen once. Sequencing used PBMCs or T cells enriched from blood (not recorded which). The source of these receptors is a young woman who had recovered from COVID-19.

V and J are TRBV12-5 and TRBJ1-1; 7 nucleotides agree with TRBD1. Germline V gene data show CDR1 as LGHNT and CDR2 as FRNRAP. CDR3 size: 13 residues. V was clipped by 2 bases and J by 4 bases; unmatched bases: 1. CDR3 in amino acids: CASGLSGGTEAFF. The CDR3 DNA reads TGTGCTAGTGGTTTGTCAGGGGGCACTGAAGCTTTCTTT.

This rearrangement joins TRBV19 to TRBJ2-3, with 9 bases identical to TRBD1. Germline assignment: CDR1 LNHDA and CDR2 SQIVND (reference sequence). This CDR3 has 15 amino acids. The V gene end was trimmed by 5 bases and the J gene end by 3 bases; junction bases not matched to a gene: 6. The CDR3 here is CASSFLDRGTDTQYF. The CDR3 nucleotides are TGTGCCAGTAGTTTCTTGGACAGGGGAACAGATACGCAGTATTTT.

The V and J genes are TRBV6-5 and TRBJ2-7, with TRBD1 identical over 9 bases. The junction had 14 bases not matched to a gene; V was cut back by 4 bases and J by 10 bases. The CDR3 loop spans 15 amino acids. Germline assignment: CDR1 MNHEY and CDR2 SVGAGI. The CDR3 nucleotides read TGTGCCAGCAGTTCATACCGGGACAGGGAAAGTAGTCAGTACTTC. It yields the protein CASSSYRDRESSQYF.

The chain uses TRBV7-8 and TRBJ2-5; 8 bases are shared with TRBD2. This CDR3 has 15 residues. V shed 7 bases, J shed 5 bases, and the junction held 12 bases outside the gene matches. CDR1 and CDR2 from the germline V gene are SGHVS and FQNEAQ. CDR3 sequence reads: CASILTGLVAETQYF. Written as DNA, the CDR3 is TGTGCCAGCATCCTTACGGGACTAGTCGCTGAGACCCAGTACTTC.

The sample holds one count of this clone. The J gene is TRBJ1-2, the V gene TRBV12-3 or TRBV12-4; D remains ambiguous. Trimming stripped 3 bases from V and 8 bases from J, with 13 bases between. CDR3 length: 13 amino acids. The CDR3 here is CASSLSPRRGYTF. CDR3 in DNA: TGTGCCAGCAGTTTGAGCCCCCGGAGGGGCTACACCTTC.

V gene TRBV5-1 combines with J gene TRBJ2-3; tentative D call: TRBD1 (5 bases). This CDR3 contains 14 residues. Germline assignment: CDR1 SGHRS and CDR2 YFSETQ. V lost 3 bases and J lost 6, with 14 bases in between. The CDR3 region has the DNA TGCGCCAGCAGCTCAGGGCGAGGAATCGATACGCAGTATTTT. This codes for CASSSGRGIDTQYF.

This CDR3 reads CASSLFNNSPLHF. The CDR3 nucleotides read TGTGCCAGCAGCCTATTTAATAATTCACCCCTCCACTTT. The chain employs TRBV11-3 and TRBJ1-6; D call uncertain. The germline V and J ends were trimmed by 5 bases and 5 bases, with 7 bases remaining between them. There are 13 residues in the CDR3. Germline V gene data show CDR1 as SGHNT and CDR2 as YENEEA.

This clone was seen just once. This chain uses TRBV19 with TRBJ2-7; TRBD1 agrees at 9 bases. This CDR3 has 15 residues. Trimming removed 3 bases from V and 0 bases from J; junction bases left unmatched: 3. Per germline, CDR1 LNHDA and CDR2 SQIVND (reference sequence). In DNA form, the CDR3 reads TGTGCCAGTAGTATCGGGACAGGGAGCTCCTACGAGCAGTACTTC. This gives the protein CASSIGTGSSYEQYF.

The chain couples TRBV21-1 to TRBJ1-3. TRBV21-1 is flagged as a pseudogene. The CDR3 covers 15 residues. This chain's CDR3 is CASSKGSGTGNTIYF. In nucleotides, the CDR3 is TGTGCCAGCAGCAAAGGGAGCGGGACCGGAAACACCATATATTTT.

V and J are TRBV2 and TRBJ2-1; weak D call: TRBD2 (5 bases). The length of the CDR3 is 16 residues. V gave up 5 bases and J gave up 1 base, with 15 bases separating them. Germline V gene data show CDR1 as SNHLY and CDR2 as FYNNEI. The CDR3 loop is CASSPLALFSYNEQFF. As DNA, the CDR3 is TGTGCCAGCAGTCCCCTAGCCCTATTTTCCTACAATGAGCAGTTCTTC. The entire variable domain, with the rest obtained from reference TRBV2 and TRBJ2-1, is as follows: EPEVTQTPSHQVTQMGQEVILRCVPISNHLYFYWYRQILGQKVEFLVSFYNNEISEKSEIFDDQFSVERPDGSNFTLKIRSTKLEDSAMYFCASSPLALFSYNEQFFGPGTRLTVL.

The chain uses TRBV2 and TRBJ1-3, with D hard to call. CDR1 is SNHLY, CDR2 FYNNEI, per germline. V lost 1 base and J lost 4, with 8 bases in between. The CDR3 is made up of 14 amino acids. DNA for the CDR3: TGTGCCAGCAGTGAAGGGGGAGGCGGAAACACCATATATTTT. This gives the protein CASSEGGGGNTIYF.

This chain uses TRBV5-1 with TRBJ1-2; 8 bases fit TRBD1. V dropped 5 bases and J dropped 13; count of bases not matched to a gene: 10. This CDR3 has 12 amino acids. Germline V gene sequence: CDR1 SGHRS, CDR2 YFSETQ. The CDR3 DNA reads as TGCGCCAGCAGAAAAGGACAGGGCGCAGGCACCTTC. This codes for CASRKGQGAGTF.

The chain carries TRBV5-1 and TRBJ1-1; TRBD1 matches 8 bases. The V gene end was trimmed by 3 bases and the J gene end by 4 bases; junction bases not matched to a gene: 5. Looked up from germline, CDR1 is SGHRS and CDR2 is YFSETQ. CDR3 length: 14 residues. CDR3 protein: CASSWGQESTEAFF. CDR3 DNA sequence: TGCGCCAGCAGCTGGGGACAGGAGAGCACTGAAGCTTTCTTT.

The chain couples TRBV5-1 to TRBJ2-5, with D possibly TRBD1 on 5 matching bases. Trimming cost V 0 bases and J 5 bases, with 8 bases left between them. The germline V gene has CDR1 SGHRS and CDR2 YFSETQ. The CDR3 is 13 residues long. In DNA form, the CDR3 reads TGCGCCAGCAGCTTGGCAGGGTCGGAGACCCAGTACTTC. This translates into CASSLAGSETQYF. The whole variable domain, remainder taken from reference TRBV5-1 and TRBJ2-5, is KAGVTQTPRYLIKTRGQQVTLSCSPISGHRSVSWYQQTPGQGLQFLFEYFSETQRNKGNFPGRFSGRQFSNSRSEMNVSTLELGDSALYLCASSLAGSETQYFGPGTRLLVL.

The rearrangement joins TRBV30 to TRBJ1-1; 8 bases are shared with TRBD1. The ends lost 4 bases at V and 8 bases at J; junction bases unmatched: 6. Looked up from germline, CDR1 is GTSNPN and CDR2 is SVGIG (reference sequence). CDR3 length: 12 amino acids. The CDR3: CAWNDRGLEAFF. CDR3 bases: TGTGCCTGGAATGACAGGGGATTGGAAGCTTTCTTT.

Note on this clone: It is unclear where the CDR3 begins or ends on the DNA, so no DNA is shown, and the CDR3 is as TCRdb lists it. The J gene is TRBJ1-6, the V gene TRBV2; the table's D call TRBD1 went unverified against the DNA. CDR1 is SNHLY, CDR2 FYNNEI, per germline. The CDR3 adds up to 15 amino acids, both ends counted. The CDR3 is CASSDFGQGSSPLHF.

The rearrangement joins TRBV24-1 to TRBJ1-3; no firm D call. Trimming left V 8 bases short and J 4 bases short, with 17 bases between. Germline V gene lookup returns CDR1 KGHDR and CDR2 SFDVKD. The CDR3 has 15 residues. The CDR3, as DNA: TGTGCCACCATATATTGGCGGGGTAGCGGAAACACCATATATTTT. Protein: CATIYWRGSGNTIYF.

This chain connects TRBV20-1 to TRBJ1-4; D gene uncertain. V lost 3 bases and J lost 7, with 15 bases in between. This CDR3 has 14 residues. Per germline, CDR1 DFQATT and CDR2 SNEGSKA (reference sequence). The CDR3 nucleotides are TGCAGTGCTAGTGGAGGGTACGAGGGTGAAAAACTGTTTTTT. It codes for CSASGGYEGEKLFF.

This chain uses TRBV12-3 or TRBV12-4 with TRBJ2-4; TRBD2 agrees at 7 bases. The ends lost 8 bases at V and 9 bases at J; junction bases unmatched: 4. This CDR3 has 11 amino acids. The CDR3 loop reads CASGGESIQYF. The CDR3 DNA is TGTGCCAGCGGGGGGGAGAGCATTCAGTACTTC.

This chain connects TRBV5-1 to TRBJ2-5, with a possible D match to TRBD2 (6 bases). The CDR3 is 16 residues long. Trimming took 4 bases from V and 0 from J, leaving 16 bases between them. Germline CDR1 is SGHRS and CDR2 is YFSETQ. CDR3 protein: CASSRGLDPYQETQYF. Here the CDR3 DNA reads TGCGCCAGCAGCCGGGGACTCGACCCGTACCAAGAGACCCAGTACTTC.

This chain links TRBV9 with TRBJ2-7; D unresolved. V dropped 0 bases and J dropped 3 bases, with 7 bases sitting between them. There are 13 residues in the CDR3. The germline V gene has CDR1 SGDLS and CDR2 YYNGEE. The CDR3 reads CASSVGANYEQYF. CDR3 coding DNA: TGTGCCAGCAGCGTAGGGGCCAACTACGAGCAGTACTTC. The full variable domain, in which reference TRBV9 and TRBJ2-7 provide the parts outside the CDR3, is DSGVTQTPKHLITATGQRVTLRCSPRSGDLSVYWYQQSLDQGLQFLIQYYNGEERAKGNILERFSAQQFPDLHSELNLSSLELGDSALYFCASSVGANYEQYFGPGTRLTVT.

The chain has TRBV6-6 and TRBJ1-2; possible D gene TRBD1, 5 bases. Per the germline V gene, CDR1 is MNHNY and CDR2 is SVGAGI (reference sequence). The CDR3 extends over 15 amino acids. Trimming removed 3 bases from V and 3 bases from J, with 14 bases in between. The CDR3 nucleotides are TGTGCCAGCAGTTATCCGCAGGGATCGGACTATGGCTACACCTTC. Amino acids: CASSYPQGSDYGYTF.

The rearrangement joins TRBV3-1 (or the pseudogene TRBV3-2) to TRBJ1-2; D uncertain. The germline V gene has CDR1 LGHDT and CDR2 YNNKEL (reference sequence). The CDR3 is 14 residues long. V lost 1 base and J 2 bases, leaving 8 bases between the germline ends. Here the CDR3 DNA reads TGTGCCAGCAGCCAAGGTATAGAGAACTATGGCTACACCTTC. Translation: CASSQGIENYGYTF.

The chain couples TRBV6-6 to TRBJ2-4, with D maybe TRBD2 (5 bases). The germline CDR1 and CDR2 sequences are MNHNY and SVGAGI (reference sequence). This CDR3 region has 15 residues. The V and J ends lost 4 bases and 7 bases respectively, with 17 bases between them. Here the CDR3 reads CASSSVSGVTNIQYF. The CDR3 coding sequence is TGTGCCAGCAGTTCAGTATCCGGGGTAACGAACATTCAGTACTTC.

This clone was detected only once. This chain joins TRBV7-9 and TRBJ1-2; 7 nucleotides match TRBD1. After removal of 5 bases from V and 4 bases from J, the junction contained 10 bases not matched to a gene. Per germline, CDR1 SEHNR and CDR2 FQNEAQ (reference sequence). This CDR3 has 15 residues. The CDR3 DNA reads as TGTGCCAGCAGCGCCTTGGACAGGAACCTCTATGGCTACACCTTC. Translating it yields CASSALDRNLYGYTF.